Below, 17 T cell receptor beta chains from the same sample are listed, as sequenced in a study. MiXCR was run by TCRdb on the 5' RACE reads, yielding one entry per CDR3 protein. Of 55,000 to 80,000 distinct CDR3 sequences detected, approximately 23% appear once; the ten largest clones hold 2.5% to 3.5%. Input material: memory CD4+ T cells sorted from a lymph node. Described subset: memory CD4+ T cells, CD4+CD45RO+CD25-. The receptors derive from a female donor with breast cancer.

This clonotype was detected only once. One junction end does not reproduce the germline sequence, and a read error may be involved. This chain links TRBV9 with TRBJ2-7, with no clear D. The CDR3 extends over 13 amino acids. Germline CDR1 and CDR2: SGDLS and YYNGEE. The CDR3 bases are TGTGCCAGCAGCGTAGCGTCCTCCTACGAGCGGTACTTC. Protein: CASSVASSYERYF.

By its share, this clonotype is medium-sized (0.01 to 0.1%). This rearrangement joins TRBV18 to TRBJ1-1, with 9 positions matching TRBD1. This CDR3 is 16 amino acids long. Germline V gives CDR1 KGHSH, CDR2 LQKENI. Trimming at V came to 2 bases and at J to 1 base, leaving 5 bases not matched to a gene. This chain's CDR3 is CASSPRGQGSNTEAFF. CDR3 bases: TGTGCCAGCTCACCAAGGGGACAGGGTTCGAACACTGAAGCTTTCTTT.

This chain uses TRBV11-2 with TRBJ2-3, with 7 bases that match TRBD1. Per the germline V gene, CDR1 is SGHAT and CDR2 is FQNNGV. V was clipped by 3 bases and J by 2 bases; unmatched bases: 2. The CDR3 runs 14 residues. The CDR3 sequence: CASSLGQHTDTQYF. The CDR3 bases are TGTGCCAGCAGCTTGGGACAGCACACAGATACGCAGTATTTT.

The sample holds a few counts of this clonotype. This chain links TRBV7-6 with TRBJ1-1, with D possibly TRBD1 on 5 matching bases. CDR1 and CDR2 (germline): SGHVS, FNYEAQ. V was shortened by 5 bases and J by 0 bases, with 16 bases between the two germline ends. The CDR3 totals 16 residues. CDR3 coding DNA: TGTGCCAGCAGCCCGGGGACGAGCCAAGTGAACACTGAAGCTTTCTTT. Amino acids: CASSPGTSQVNTEAFF.

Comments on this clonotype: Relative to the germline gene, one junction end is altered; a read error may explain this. The CDR3 here is CASSEFYNSPLHF. The CDR3 bases are TGTGCTAGCAGTGAATTTTATAATTCACCCCTCCACTTT. This chain uses TRBV12-3 or TRBV12-4 with TRBJ1-6; no firm D call. CDR3 length equals 13 residues.

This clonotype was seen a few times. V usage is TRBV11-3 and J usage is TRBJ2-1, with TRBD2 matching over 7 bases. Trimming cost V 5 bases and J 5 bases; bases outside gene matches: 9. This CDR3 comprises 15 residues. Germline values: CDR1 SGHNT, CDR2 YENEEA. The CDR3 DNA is TGTGCCAGCAGCCCAGACAGCGGGATCCACAATGAGCAGTTCTTC. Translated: CASSPDSGIHNEQFF.

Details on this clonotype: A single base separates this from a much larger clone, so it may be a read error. The CDR3 protein is CTSSFSRGQGGGTDTQYF. CDR3 sequence (DNA): TGTACCAGCAGTTTCTCGAGGGGGCAGGGGGGAGGCACAGATACGCAGTATTTT. The V gene is TRBV28, the J gene TRBJ2-3, with D perhaps matching TRBD1 (7 bases). The CDR3 is 18 residues long. CDR1 is MDHEN and CDR2 is SYDVKM in the germline V gene.

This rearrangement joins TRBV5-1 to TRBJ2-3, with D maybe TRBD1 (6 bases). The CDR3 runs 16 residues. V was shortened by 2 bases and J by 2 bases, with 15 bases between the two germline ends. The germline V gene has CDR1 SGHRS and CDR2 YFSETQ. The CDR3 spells CASSFGGQVNTDTQYF. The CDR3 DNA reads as TGCGCCAGCAGCTTTGGGGGCCAGGTGAACACAGATACGCAGTATTTT.

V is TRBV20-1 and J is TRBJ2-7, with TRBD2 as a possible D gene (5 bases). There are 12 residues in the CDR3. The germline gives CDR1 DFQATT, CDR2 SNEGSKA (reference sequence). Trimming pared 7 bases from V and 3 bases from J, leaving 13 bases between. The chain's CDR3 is CSGRTDFYEQYF. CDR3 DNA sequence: TGCAGTGGGAGGACGGATTTCTACGAGCAGTACTTC.

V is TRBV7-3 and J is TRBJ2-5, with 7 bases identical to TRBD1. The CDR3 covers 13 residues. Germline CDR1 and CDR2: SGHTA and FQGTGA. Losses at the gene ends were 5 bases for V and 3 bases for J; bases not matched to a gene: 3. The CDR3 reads CASSIDREETQYF. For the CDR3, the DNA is TGTGCCAGCAGCATTGACAGGGAAGAGACCCAGTACTTC.

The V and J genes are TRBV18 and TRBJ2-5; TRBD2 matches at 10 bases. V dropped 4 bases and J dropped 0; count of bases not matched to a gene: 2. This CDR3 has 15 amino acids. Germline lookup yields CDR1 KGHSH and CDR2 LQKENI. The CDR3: CASSLAGGHQETQYF. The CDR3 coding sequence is TGTGCCAGCTCACTAGCGGGAGGACACCAAGAGACCCAGTACTTC. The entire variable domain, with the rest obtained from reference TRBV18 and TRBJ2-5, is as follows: NAGVMQNPRHLVRRRGQEARLRCSPMKGHSHVYWYRQLPEEGLKFMVYLQKENIIDESGMPKERFSAEFPKEGPSILRIQQVVRGDSAAYFCASSLAGGHQETQYFGPGTRLLVL.

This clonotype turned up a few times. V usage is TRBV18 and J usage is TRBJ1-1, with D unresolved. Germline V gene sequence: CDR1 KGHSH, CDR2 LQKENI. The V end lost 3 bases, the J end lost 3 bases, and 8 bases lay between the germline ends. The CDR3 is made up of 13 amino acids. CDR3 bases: TGTGCCAGCTCACCGATCAGGCACACTGAAGCTTTCTTT. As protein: CASSPIRHTEAFF.

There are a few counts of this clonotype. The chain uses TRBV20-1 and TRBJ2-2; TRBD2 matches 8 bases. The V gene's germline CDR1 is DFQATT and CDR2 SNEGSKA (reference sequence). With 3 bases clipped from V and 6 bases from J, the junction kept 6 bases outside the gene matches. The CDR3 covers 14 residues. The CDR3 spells CSASSGGRPGELFF. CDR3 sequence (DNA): TGCAGTGCTAGTTCGGGCGGGAGGCCCGGGGAGCTGTTTTTT.

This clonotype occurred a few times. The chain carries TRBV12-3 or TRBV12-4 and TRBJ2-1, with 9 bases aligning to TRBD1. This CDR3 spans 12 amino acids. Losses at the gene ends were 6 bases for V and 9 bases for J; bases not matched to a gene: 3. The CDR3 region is CASSQTGGEQFF. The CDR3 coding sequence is TGTGCCAGCAGCCAGACAGGGGGTGAGCAGTTCTTC.

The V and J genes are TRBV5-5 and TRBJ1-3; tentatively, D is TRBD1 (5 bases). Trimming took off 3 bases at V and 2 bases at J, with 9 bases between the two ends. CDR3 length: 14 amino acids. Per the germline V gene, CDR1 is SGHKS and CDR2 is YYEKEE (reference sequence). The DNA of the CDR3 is TGTGCCAGCAGCTATGGGGGGGCTGGAAACACCATATATTTT. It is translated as CASSYGGAGNTIYF.

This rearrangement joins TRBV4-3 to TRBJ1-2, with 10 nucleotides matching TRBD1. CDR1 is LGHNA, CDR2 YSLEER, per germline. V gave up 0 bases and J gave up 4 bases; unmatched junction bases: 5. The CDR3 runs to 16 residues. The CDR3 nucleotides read TGCGCCAGCAGCCAAGAATGGGGACAGGGGATCTATGGCTACACCTTC. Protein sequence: CASSQEWGQGIYGYTF.

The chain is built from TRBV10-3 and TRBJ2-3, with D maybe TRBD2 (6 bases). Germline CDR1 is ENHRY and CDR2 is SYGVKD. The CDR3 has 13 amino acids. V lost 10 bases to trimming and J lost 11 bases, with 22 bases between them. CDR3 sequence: CATKPGLLVEQYF. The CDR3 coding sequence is TGTGCCACAAAACCGGGACTCCTCGTGGAGCAGTATTTT.